The T cell receptor beta chain under discussion was sequenced for a study of blood T cell repertoires in COVID-19. Measured with immunoSEQ multiplex PCR; TCRdb has only the in-frame clones, and not every one. Here the sample spans 150,000 to 200,000 clones, over 80% being singletons. Germline V gives CDR1 MNHNY, CDR2 SVGAGI (reference sequence). V was shortened by 5 bases and J by 6 bases, with 20 bases between the two germline ends. This CDR3 is 17 amino acids long. The material sequenced was peripheral blood. The source is a woman aged 55-69 years with acute or convalescent COVID-19. V gene TRBV6-6 combines with J gene TRBJ1-6, with D possibly matching TRBD1 (5 bases). CDR3 in DNA: TGTGCCAGCAGTCGGGCTCCAGGGAGGACGGCTAATTCACCCCTCCACTTT. Residues: CASSRAPGRTANSPLHF.